The T cell receptor (beta chain) described here comes from a study of T-cell reconstitution after alpha-beta-depleted transplantation in children. This clonotype was counted many times. Library preparation (for TCRbeta) was performed with unique molecular identifiers. TCRdb independently ran MiXCR on the PCR reads; one entry per CDR3 protein. The table includes 490,000 or so distinct CDR3 sequences, under 15% detected once. J was trimmed by 8 bases and V by 2 bases; bases with no gene match: 3. This CDR3 comprises 15 residues. Germline V lookup: CDR1 SGHRS, CDR2 YFSETQ. The gene calls are TRBV5-1 and TRBJ2-1; TRBD2 matches at 14 bases. The sequence came from a human donor who donated a stem cell graft to a child with combined immunodeficiency. The source material was PBMCs from the stem cell graft donor, sampled from the stem cell graft. The CDR3 DNA follows: TGCGCCAGCAGCTTCGGGACTAGCGGGGGAGATGAGCAGTTCTTC. It is translated as CASSFGTSGGDEQFF.